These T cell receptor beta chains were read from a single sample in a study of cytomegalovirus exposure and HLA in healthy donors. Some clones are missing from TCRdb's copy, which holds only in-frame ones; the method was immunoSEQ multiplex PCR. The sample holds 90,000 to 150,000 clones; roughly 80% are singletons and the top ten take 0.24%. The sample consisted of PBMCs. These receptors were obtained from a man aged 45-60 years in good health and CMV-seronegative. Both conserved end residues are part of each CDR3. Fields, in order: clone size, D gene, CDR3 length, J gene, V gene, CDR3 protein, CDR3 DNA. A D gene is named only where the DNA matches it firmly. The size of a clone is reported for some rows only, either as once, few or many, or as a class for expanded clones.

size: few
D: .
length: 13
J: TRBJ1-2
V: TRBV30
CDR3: CAWSGQGDYGYTF
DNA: TGTGCCTGGAGTGGGCAGGGTGATTATGGCTACACCTTC

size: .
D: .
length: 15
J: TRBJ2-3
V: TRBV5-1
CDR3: CASSLVPPSTDTQYF
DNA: TGCGCCAGCAGCTTGGTCCCCCCTAGCACAGATACGCAGTATTTT

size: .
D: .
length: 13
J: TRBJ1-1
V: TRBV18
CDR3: CASSQKQDTEAFF
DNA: TGTGCCAGCTCACAAAAACAGGACACTGAAGCTTTCTTT

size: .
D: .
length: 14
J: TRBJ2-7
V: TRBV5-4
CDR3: CASSFEGRSYEQYF
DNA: TGTGCCAGCAGCTTCGAGGGAAGGTCCTACGAGCAGTACTTC

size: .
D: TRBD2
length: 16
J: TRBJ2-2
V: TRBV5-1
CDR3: CASSYSSGAITGELFF
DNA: TGCGCCAGCAGCTACTCTAGCGGGGCAATCACCGGGGAGCTGTTTTTT

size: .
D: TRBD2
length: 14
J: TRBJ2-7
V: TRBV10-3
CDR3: CAIKGSGGSYEQYF
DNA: TGTGCCATCAAGGGTAGCGGGGGCTCCTACGAGCAGTACTTC

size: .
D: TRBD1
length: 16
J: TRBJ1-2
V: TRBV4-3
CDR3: CASSQVIQDRGHGYTF
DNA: TGCGCCAGCAGCCAAGTAATTCAGGACAGGGGCCATGGCTACACCTTC

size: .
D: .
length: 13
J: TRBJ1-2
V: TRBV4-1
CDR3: CASSQPRIYGYTF
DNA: TGCGCCAGCAGCCAGCCCAGGATCTATGGCTACACCTTC

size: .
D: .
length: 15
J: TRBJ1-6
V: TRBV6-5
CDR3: CASSYLDGGNSPLHF
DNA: TGTGCCAGCAGTTACTTGGACGGGGGTAATTCACCCCTCCACTTT

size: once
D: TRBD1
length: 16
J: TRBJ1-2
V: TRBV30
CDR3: CAWSAYRGPTFDGYTF
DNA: TGTGCCTGGAGTGCTTACAGGGGACCTACTTTCGATGGCTACACCTTC

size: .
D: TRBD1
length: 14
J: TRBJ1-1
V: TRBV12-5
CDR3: CATLGAGGFTEAFF
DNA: TGTGCTACTCTGGGGGCAGGGGGCTTCACTGAAGCTTTCTTT

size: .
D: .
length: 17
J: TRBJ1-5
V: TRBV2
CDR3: CASSYSPLGGSNQPQHF
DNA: TGTGCCAGCAGTTATTCCCCCCTGGGGGGTAGCAATCAGCCCCAGCATTTT

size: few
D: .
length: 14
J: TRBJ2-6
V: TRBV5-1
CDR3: CASSMSSGANVLTF
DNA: TGCGCCAGCAGCATGAGCTCTGGGGCCAACGTCCTGACTTTC

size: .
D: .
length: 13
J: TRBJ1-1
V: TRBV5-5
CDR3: CASSTSGDTEAFF
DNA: TGTGCCAGCAGCACCTCAGGGGACACTGAAGCTTTCTTT

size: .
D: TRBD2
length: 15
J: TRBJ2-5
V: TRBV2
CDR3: CASQGLAGGRETQYF
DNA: TGTGCCAGCCAGGGACTAGCGGGGGGCCGAGAGACCCAGTACTTC

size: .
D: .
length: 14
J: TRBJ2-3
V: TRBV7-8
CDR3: CASSRTRVTDTQYF
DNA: TGTGCCAGCAGCAGGACCAGGGTAACAGATACGCAGTATTTT

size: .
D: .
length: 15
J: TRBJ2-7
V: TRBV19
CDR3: CASSINNRVLTEQYF
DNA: TGTGCCAGTAGTATAAACAACAGGGTTCTGACCGAGCAGTACTTC

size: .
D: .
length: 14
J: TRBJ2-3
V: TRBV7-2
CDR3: CASSTASATDTQYF
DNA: TGTGCCAGTTCCACCGCGTCTGCCACAGATACGCAGTATTTT

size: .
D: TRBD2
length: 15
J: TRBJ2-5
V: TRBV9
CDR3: CASSVTSGGGETQYF
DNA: TGTGCCAGCAGCGTGACTAGCGGGGGTGGGGAGACCCAGTACTTC

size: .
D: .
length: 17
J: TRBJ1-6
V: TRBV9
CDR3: CASSVAAVGGNNSPLHF
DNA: TGTGCCAGCAGCGTAGCTGCAGTGGGAGGGAACAATTCACCCCTCCACTTT

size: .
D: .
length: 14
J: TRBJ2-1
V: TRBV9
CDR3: CASSIGQIYNEQFF
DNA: TGTGCCAGCAGCATTGGACAGATTTACAATGAGCAGTTCTTC

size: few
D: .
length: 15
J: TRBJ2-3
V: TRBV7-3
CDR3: CASSIERVGTDTQYF
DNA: TGTGCCAGCAGCATCGAGCGTGTCGGCACAGATACGCAGTATTTT

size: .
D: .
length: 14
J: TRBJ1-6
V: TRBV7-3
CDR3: CASSLDRYNSPLHF
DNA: TGTGCCAGCAGCTTAGACAGATATAATTCACCCCTCCACTTT

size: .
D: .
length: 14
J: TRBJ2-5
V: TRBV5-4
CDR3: CASSPTTYQETQYF
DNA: TGTGCCAGCAGCCCTACCACGTACCAAGAGACCCAGTACTTC

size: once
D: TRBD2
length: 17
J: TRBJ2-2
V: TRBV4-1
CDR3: CASSQDPLAGGPGELFF
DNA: TGCGCCAGCAGCCAAGATCCCCTAGCGGGAGGGCCCGGGGAGCTGTTTTTT

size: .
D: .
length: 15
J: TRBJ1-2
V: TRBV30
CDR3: CAWTLRVDTAYGYTF
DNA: TGTGCCTGGACCTTGAGGGTCGACACCGCCTATGGCTACACCTTC

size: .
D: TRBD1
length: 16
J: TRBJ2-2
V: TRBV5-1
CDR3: CASQGTEGINTGELFF
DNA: TGCGCCAGCCAAGGGACAGAAGGGATTAACACCGGGGAGCTGTTTTTT

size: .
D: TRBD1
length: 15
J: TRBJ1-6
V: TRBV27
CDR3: CASSSRTGDNSPLHF
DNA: TGTGCCAGCAGTTCCCGGACAGGGGATAATTCACCCCTCCACTTT

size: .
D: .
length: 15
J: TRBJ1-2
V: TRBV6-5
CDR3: CASRDRRIYNYGYTF
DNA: TGTGCCAGCAGGGACAGACGCATCTATAACTATGGCTACACCTTC

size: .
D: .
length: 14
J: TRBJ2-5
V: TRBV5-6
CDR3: CASSISTGQETQYF
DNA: TGTGCCAGCAGCATAAGCACAGGTCAAGAGACCCAGTACTTC

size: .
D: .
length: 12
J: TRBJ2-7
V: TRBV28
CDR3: CASSLTQYEQYF
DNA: TGTGCCAGCAGTTTAACCCAGTACGAGCAGTACTTC

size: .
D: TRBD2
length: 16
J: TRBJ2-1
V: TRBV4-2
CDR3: CASSQDPAGRYNEQFF
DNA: TGTGCCAGCAGCCAAGATCCAGCGGGGCGCTACAATGAGCAGTTCTTC

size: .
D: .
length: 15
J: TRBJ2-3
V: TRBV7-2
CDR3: CASSPFPGGTDTQYF
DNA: TGTGCCAGCAGCCCCTTTCCAGGGGGCACAGATACGCAGTATTTT

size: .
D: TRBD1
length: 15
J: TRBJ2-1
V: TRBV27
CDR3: CASSSGQGVYNEQFF
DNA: TGTGCCAGCAGTTCGGGACAGGGAGTCTACAATGAGCAGTTCTTC

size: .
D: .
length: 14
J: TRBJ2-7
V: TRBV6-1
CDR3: CASKLSGQSGEQYF
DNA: TGTGCCAGCAAGCTCTCTGGACAATCAGGCGAGCAGTACTTC

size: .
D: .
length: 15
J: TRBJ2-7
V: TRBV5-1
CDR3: CASSVVGQGSYEQYF
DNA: TGCGCCAGCAGCGTAGTTGGGCAGGGCTCCTACGAGCAGTACTTC

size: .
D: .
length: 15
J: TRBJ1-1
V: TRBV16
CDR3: CASSQSSRSNTEAFF
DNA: TGTGCCAGCAGCCAATCTTCTCGGTCGAACACTGAAGCTTTCTTT

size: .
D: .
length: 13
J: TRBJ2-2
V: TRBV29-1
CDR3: CSGRQENTGELFF
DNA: TGCAGCGGCAGACAGGAGAACACCGGGGAGCTGTTTTTT

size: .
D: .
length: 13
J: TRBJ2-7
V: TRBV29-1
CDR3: CSVEDRRDYEQYF
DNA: TGCAGCGTTGAAGATCGGAGAGACTACGAGCAGTACTTC